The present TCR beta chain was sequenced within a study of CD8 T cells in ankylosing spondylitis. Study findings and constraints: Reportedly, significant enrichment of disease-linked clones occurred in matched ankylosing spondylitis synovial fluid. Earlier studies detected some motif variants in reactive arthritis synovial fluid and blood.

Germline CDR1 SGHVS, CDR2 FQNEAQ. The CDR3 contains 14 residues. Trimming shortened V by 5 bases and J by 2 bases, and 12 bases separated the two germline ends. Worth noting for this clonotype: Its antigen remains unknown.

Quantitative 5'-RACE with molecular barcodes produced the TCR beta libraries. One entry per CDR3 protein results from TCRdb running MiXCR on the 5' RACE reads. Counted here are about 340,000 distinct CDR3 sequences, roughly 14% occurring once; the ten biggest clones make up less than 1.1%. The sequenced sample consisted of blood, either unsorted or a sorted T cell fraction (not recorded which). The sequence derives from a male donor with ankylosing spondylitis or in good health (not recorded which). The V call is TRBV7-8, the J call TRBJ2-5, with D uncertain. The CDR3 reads CASSPSHTQETQYF. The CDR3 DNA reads TGTGCCAGCAGCCCCAGCCACACACAAGAGACCCAGTACTTC.